This T cell receptor beta chain was profiled in a study of blood T cells in healthy people across ages. Study information: Per two T cells, template switching captured roughly one barcoded beta molecule.

Next came a second PCR, run for about 6 to 11 cycles, which used a sample-barcoded 5' primer along with a J-beta primer mix. Every sample returned 2.5 million or more CDR3-containing paired-end reads. From the 5' RACE reads, TCRdb called clonotypes with MiXCR, one entry per CDR3 protein. The table records fewer than 1.5 million distinct CDR3 sequences, roughly 40% of them present only once. Concerning this clonotype: The antigen is undetermined.

Points from the study as a whole: Samples with more naive T cells showed higher observed beta diversity. Considered underestimates were the diversity estimates obtained from one million T cells.

The germline gives CDR1 KGHSH, CDR2 LQKENI. V gave up 6 bases and J gave up 0 bases, with 14 bases separating them. This CDR3 is 15 amino acids long. Source material: blood. The sequence was obtained from a woman aged 18-29 years in good health. V is TRBV18 and J is TRBJ1-1; D may be TRBD1 (5 bases). CDR3 in amino acids: CASSRSDSVNTEAFF. CDR3 nucleotide sequence: TGTGCCAGCTCGCGAAGCGACAGCGTGAACACTGAAGCTTTCTTT.